The clone carrying this T cell receptor (beta chain) was recorded a few times. V lost 6 bases to trimming and J lost 7 bases; unmatched junction nucleotides: 14. The CDR3 runs to 15 residues. Germline V gene data show CDR1 as DFQATT and CDR2 as SNEGSKA (reference sequence). Regarding time point: pre-sensitization, week 0. This sample's treatment: therapeutic diphenylcyclopropenone sensitization with weekly scalp DPC. The data were taken from a study of human T cells and chemical hapten exposure. Study as a whole: DPC at 0.01% went onto the upper back in patch tests, read at 6 days. Variation in per-sample TCR yields came mainly from small pooled library volume differences.

What the library attached to individual cDNA molecules were unique molecular identifiers. TCRdb redid the calling of the RACE reads with MiXCR, one entry per CDR3 protein. Of 350,000 to 400,000 distinct CDR3 sequences in the sample, 5.1% are singletons; the top ten hold roughly 2.6%. The rearrangement links TRBV20-1 to TRBJ2-7, with 11 bases aligning to TRBD2. The TCR originated in a woman aged 50 to 65 with alopecia areata. Some clones in this sample may be carry-over from other donors' samples. The source was whole blood, collected in connection with sensitization to the hapten diphenylcyclopropenone (DPC). The CDR3 DNA sequence: TGCAGTGCCAGCCTGGGGACTAGCGGTCTTCGGGAGCAGTACTTC. This encodes CSASLGTSGLREQYF.